What follows are 11 T cell receptor beta chains derived from one specimen sequenced in a study of cytomegalovirus exposure and HLA in healthy donors. The primer mix had 60 Vbeta and 13 Jbeta primers. Measured with immunoSEQ multiplex PCR; TCRdb has only the in-frame clones, and not every one. The sample has around 210,000 clones. Sequenced: PBMCs. The receptors come from a girl aged 2 to 9 in good health and CMV-seropositive.

The rearrangement links TRBV18 to TRBJ2-3, with 11 bases that match TRBD2. Per the germline V gene, CDR1 is KGHSH and CDR2 is LQKENI. The V segment lost 6 bases and the J segment 3 bases; nucleotides outside the gene matches: 11. The CDR3 loop spans 17 amino acids. The CDR3 DNA reads TGTGCCAGCTCCCCTAGGACACTAGCGGGAGTAACAGATACGCAGTATTTT. It specifies CASSPRTLAGVTDTQYF.

The genes are TRBV7-9 and TRBJ2-1; 10 bases are a match to TRBD2. The CDR3 sequence is 13 residues long. Germline trimming cut 8 bases from V and 6 bases from J; bases unmatched to any gene: 4. Germline lookup yields CDR1 SEHNR and CDR2 FQNEAQ (reference sequence). In nucleotides, the CDR3 is TGTGCCAGCGCTAGCGGGAGTCTCAATGAGCAGTTCTTC. Translating it yields CASASGSLNEQFF.

V gene TRBV27 combines with J gene TRBJ2-7, with D unclear. V was cut by 4 bases and J by 2 bases, with 12 bases left in between. Germline CDR1 and CDR2: MNHEY and SMNVEV (reference sequence). This CDR3 is 14 amino acids long. The DNA of the CDR3 is TGTGCCAGCAGTTCGGTTAGCACGACCTACGAGCAGTACTTC. Translated, it gives CASSSVSTTYEQYF.

The chain uses TRBV7-6 and TRBJ2-7, with TRBD2 identical over 8 bases. CDR1 is SGHVS and CDR2 is FNYEAQ in the germline V gene. V was pared by 0 bases and J by 0 bases, with 4 bases of the junction left unmatched. The CDR3 contains 16 residues. CDR3 loop: CASSLAVAGTSYEQYF. CDR3 coding DNA: TGTGCCAGCAGCTTAGCGGTAGCGGGAACCTCCTACGAGCAGTACTTC.

This chain uses TRBV7-8 with TRBJ2-4, with TRBD1 as a possible D gene (6 bases). Between the trimmed V and J ends, which lost 7 bases and 0 bases, there was a span of 19 bases. From germline, CDR1 is SGHVS and CDR2 FQNEAQ. The length of the CDR3 is 17 residues. The CDR3 DNA is TGTGCCAGCACCCAGGAGCGGACAGCCTTAGCCAAAAACATTCAGTACTTC. Its translation: CASTQERTALAKNIQYF.

The V and J genes are TRBV2 and TRBJ2-7; 10 positions match TRBD1. Germline lookup yields CDR1 SNHLY and CDR2 FYNNEI. V was pared by 5 bases and J by 3 bases, with 7 bases of the junction left unmatched. CDR3 length: 15 amino acids. CDR3 sequence reads: CASSQTGGLNYEQYF. For the CDR3, the DNA is TGTGCCAGCAGTCAGACAGGGGGCTTAAACTACGAGCAGTACTTC.

J is TRBJ2-7 and V is TRBV5-1, with D tentatively TRBD1 (6 bases). V lost 4 bases, J lost 7 bases, and 21 bases lay in between. The CDR3 runs 15 residues. The germline gives CDR1 SGHRS, CDR2 YFSETQ. CDR3: CASSGDGQPPMEQYF. The CDR3 DNA reads as TGCGCCAGCAGCGGGGATGGACAGCCCCCTATGGAGCAGTACTTC.

The chain uses TRBV10-3 and TRBJ1-2; possibly TRBD1 for D (5 bases). The CDR3 is 14 residues long. Germline lookup yields CDR1 ENHRY and CDR2 SYGVKD. Trimming left V 8 bases short and J 0 bases short, with 13 bases between. CDR3 protein: CAIARGEANYGYTF. The CDR3 DNA reads as TGTGCCATCGCTCGGGGGGAAGCTAACTATGGCTACACCTTC.

The chain carries TRBV6-5 and TRBJ2-1; 9 nucleotides match TRBD1. The CDR3 runs to 14 residues. V was clipped by 5 bases and J by 7 bases; unmatched bases: 6. The V gene's germline CDR1 is MNHEY and CDR2 SVGAGI. CDR3 sequence (DNA): TGTGCCAGCAGTCCGACAGGGGGTGGGAATGAGCAGTTCTTC. Translated: CASSPTGGGNEQFF.

The J gene is TRBJ2-7, the V gene TRBV7-6, with TRBD2 matching 8 bases. V lost 1 base, J lost 4 bases, and 6 bases stayed unmatched. This CDR3 is 15 amino acids long. From germline, CDR1 is SGHVS and CDR2 FNYEAQ. DNA for the CDR3: TGTGCCAGCAGCTTAGGTGGCGGGAGGTTGTACGAGCAGTACTTC. This gives the protein CASSLGGGRLYEQYF.

The V call is TRBV4-1, the J call TRBJ2-3; no clear D. The CDR3 is made up of 16 amino acids. Germline V gene sequence: CDR1 MGHRA, CDR2 YSYEKL. With 4 bases removed from V and 4 bases from J, the gap between germline ends came to 18 bases. The CDR3 region is CASSRIPQISSDTQYF. In DNA, the CDR3 is TGCGCCAGCAGCCGCATCCCACAGATCTCCTCAGATACGCAGTATTTT.